Shown below are 12 T cell receptor beta chains from a single sample sequenced in a study of response to subunit inactivated influenza vaccine. TCRdb reanalysed the RT-PCR reads using MiXCR and keeps one entry per CDR3 protein. The sample contains hundreds of thousands of distinct CDR3 sequences, approximately 17% of which appear only once. This material consisted of PBMCs from blood, taken approximately 5 days after vaccination. The receptor set was obtained from a man aged 45-60 years who received an inactivated influenza vaccine.

The chain links TRBV12-3 or TRBV12-4 to TRBJ2-7; tentative D call: TRBD2 (6 bases). V lost 3 bases to trimming and J lost 2 bases, with 17 bases between them. The CDR3 runs 16 residues. CDR3 nucleotide sequence: TGTGCCAGCAGTTTGTCCTGGGGAGGACTACCCTACGAGCAGTACTTC. Translated: CASSLSWGGLPYEQYF.

Notes on this clonotype: The conserved phenylalanine or tryptophan normally closing the CDR3 is absent here, so this likely arose from a read error. No DNA is shown, since the ends of the CDR3 on it are uncertain; the CDR3 is the one TCRdb lists. The gene calls are TRBV7-2 and TRBJ2-7. Ends included, the CDR3 has 13 residues. From germline, CDR1 is SGHTA and CDR2 FQGNSA. CDR3: CASSLGPEQSLSL.

The chain recombines TRBV7-2 with TRBJ2-6; no firm D call. V was trimmed by 5 bases and J by 2 bases, leaving 7 bases between them. Germline-derived CDR1 and CDR2 are SGHTA and FQGNSA. The CDR3 length is 14 residues. The CDR3 is CASSAHAGANVLTF. In DNA form, the CDR3 reads TGTGCCAGCAGCGCCCACGCTGGGGCCAACGTCCTGACTTTC.

This clonotype was counted between two and nine times. The CDR3 bases are TGTGCCATCAGTGAACAAACTATGGAGGGCTACACCTTC. It translates to CAISEQTMEGYTF. The genes are TRBV10-3 and TRBJ1-2; no reliable D call. There are 13 residues in the CDR3. The V and J ends lost 3 bases and 8 bases respectively, with 13 bases between them. Germline V CDR1 and CDR2: ENHRY, SYGVKD.

This clonotype was seen only a few times. V gene TRBV7-2 combines with J gene TRBJ2-7, with D possibly TRBD2 on 5 matching bases. Germline CDR1 is SGHTA and CDR2 is FQGNSA. This CDR3 has 12 amino acids. V lost 5 bases and J lost 4, with 9 bases in between. CDR3 residues: CASSTEGYEQYF. In DNA, the CDR3 is TGTGCCAGCAGCACCGAGGGTTACGAGCAGTACTTC.

CDR3 nucleotide sequence: TGCGCCAGCAGCCAAGCATTACGTGTGGGGGGGAGCTCTGGGGCCAACGTCCTGACTTTC. Translation gives CASSQALRVGGSSGANVLTF. The genes are TRBV4-1 and TRBJ2-6; the match to TRBD2 covers 7 bases. With V trimmed by 1 base and J by 0 bases, 12 bases remained unmatched. Germline lookup yields CDR1 MGHRA and CDR2 YSYEKL. The CDR3 length is 20 residues.

J is TRBJ1-2 and V is TRBV6-2 or TRBV6-3, with D possibly matching TRBD1 (5 bases). The germline V gene has CDR1 MNHEY and CDR2 SVGEGT. The CDR3 has 16 amino acids. The V end was cut by 6 bases, the J end by 2 bases, with 19 bases between. CDR3 sequence: CASSRSRDLQNYGYTF. The CDR3 DNA reads as TGTGCCAGCAGCCGATCCCGGGACTTACAGAACTATGGCTACACCTTC.

The chain joins TRBV27 to TRBJ1-2, with 10 bases identical to TRBD1. Looked up from germline, CDR1 is MNHEY and CDR2 is SMNVEV (reference sequence). This CDR3 region has 15 residues. The V and J ends lost 6 bases and 4 bases, in that order; junction bases with no gene match: 8. This CDR3 reads CASSTGQGVGYGYTF. CDR3 sequence (DNA): TGTGCCAGCAGCACCGGACAGGGGGTCGGCTATGGCTACACCTTC.

This clonotype turned up a few times. The chain couples TRBV3-1 to TRBJ2-7; D may be TRBD2 (6 bases). This CDR3 is built from 17 residues. Germline V lookup: CDR1 LGHDT, CDR2 YNNKEL (reference sequence). Trimming left V 3 bases short and J 0 bases short, with 18 bases between. The CDR3 DNA reads as TGTGCCAGCAGCCAGGGGCCCCTTAGCGGAGACTCCTACGAGCAGTACTTC. Protein sequence: CASSQGPLSGDSYEQYF.

This rearrangement joins TRBV4-2 to TRBJ1-1; unclear D gene. Deletions cut 0 bases from V and 1 base from J, with 9 bases between. The CDR3 length is 15 residues. CDR1 is LGHNA and CDR2 is YNFKEQ in the germline V gene. This CDR3 reads CASSQDAGKNTEAFF. DNA of the CDR3: TGTGCCAGCAGCCAAGATGCGGGCAAGAACACTGAAGCTTTCTTT.

The table lists this clonotype with a few counts. The V call is TRBV20-1, the J call TRBJ2-5, with TRBD2 matching over 11 bases. The junction had 9 bases not matched to a gene; V was cut back by 7 bases and J by 2 bases. Germline V lookup: CDR1 DFQATT, CDR2 SNEGSKA (reference sequence). This CDR3 is built from 15 residues. This CDR3 is CSGSSGTSGQETQYF. CDR3 bases: TGCAGTGGGTCATCCGGGACTAGCGGACAAGAGACCCAGTACTTC.

This sequence joins TRBV5-1 and TRBJ1-4; 10 nucleotides agree with TRBD1. J lost 0 bases, V lost 0 bases, and 5 bases had no gene match. The CDR3 is 18 residues long. Per the germline V gene, CDR1 is SGHRS and CDR2 is YFSETQ. The CDR3, as DNA: TGCGCCAGCAGCTTGGCGGGACAGGGGTTACCAACTAATGAAAAACTGTTTTTT. It is translated as CASSLAGQGLPTNEKLFF.